This TCR beta chain was captured by sequencing in a study of blood T cell repertoires in COVID-19. For the study at large: Acute-phase and convalescent COVID-19 samples originated in the United States, Italy and Spain.

The length of the CDR3 is 12 residues. Germline V gene data show CDR1 as SGHTA and CDR2 as FQGNSA. Trimming pared 6 bases from V and 4 bases from J, leaving 7 bases between. Study members were between roughly 18 and 89 years old and lived in approximately 25 US regions. Assay used: immunoSEQ multiplex PCR; TCRdb lists only in-frame clones, some missing. The table records 200,000 to 300,000 clones, around 89% of them present only once. In regard to this clone: The same CDR3 is also encoded by other DNA sequences in this sample.

The clonotype originates from a woman in her twenties or thirties who had recovered from COVID-19. This sequence joins TRBV7-2 and TRBJ1-5, with no clear D. Sequencing was done on a sample of PBMCs or T cells enriched from blood (not recorded which). The CDR3 DNA is TGTGCCAGCAGTTTTAATAATCAGCCCCAGCATTTT. It specifies CASSFNNQPQHF.